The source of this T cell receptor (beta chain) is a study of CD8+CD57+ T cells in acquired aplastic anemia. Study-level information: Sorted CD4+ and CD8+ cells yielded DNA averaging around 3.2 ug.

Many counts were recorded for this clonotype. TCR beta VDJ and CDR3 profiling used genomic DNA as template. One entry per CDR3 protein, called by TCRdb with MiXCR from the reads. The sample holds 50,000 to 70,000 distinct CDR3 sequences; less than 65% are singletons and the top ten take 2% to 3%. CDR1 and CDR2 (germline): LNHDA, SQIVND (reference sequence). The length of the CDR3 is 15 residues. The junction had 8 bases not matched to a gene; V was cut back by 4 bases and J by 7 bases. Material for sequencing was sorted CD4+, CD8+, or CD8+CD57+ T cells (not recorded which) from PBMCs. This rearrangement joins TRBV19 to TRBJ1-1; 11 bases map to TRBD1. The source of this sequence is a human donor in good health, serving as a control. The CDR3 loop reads CASSTLRGQGVEAFF. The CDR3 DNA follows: TGTGCCAGTAGTACCCTTCGGGGACAGGGGGTTGAAGCTTTCTTT.